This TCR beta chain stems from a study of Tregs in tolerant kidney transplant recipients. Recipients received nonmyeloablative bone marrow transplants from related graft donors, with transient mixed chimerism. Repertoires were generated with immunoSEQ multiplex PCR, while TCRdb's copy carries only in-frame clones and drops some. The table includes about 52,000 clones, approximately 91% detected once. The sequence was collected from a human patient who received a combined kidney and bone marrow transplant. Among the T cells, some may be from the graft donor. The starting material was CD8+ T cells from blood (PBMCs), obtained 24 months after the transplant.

The chain's CDR3 is CASSYSSGYEQYF. CDR3 in DNA: TGTGCCAGCAGCTATAGCAGTGGCTACGAGCAGTACTTC. The V and J genes are TRBV13 and TRBJ2-7; D is ambiguous. Looked up from germline, CDR1 is PRHDT and CDR2 is FYEKMQ (reference sequence). V was trimmed by 4 bases and J by 3 bases, leaving 10 bases between them. The CDR3 totals 13 residues.